The 30 T cell receptor beta chains below come from one sample, sequenced in a study of T cells in Graves' hyperthyroidism and ophthalmopathy (dated by TCRdb to 2018 to 2020). Libraries were built with multiplex PCR. The sequencer was an Illumina HiSeq 2000. The TCR beta CDR3 regions were amplified from the RNA transcripts. The TCR CDR3 was subjected to a first round of RT-PCR using the HTBI primer set and the Qiagen OneStep RT-PCR kit. TCRdb itself trimmed the public reads at Q25 with fastp, ran MiXCR and retained productive beta chains. Rows matching on CDR3 protein sequence are summarized as one entry with the most common DNA and genes. The sample contains 500,000 to 600,000 distinct CDR3 sequences, under 60% of them found a single time. The top ten clonotypes cover 7.5% to 8.5% of the sample. The sample was peripheral blood or thyroid tissue (not recorded which). These TCRs come from a woman under 30 with Graves' hyperthyroidism.

This clonotype has only a few counts. The CDR3 loop is CASSYRGRTYEQYF. In DNA form, the CDR3 reads TGTGCCAGCAGTTACAGGGGGCGGACCTACGAGCAGTACTTC. The J gene is TRBJ2-7, the V gene TRBV6-5, with TRBD1 matching over 7 bases. CDR1 MNHEY and CDR2 SVGAGI come from the germline V gene. J gave up 2 bases and V 2 bases, and 3 bases lay outside the gene matches. CDR3 length: 14 residues.

The sample holds many counts of this clonotype. The rearrangement links TRBV19 to TRBJ1-3; 7 nucleotides align to TRBD1. The CDR3 consists of 14 residues. Germline assignment: CDR1 LNHDA and CDR2 SQIVND (reference sequence). Germline trimming cut 6 bases from V and 0 bases from J; bases unmatched to any gene: 2. The CDR3 bases are TGTGCCAGTAGGAGGGACAGCTCTGGAAACACCATATATTTT. It encodes CASRRDSSGNTIYF.

The chain recombines TRBV7-9 with TRBJ1-6; D unresolved. This CDR3 is 16 amino acids long. Germline V gene lookup returns CDR1 SEHNR and CDR2 FQNEAQ (reference sequence). V lost 5 bases to trimming and J lost 4 bases, with 15 bases between them. CDR3 coding DNA: TGTGCCAGCAGCCGAGTCGCAGGATCGTATAATTCACCCCTCCACTTT. Encoded protein: CASSRVAGSYNSPLHF.

This clonotype was detected ten times or more. This chain links TRBV29-1 with TRBJ2-7; D gene unclear. V was trimmed by 6 bases and J by 0 bases, leaving 15 bases between them. Germline V gene data show CDR1 as SQVTM and CDR2 as ANQGSEA. This CDR3 spans 14 amino acids. CDR3 sequence reads: CSVSGAWSSYEQYF. In DNA, the CDR3 is TGCAGCGTCTCCGGAGCCTGGAGCTCCTACGAGCAGTACTTC.

This clonotype was detected many times. The CDR3 is CASRAMRGNTEAFF. In nucleotides, the CDR3 is TGTGCCAGCAGGGCCATGAGGGGGAACACTGAAGCTTTCTTT. The chain is built from TRBV2 and TRBJ1-1; tentative D call: TRBD1 (5 bases). From germline, CDR1 is SNHLY and CDR2 FYNNEI. V was shortened by 6 bases and J by 1 base, with 12 bases between the two germline ends. The CDR3 spans 14 residues.

CDR3 DNA: TGTGCCAGCAGGGGGGTTGGGACAGATGAGACCCAGTACTTC. Translated: CASRGVGTDETQYF. The chain joins TRBV7-9 to TRBJ2-5; 7 bases line up with TRBD1. The CDR3 runs to 14 residues. Germline CDR1 and CDR2: SEHNR and FQNEAQ (reference sequence). V lost 6 bases to trimming and J lost 5 bases; unmatched junction nucleotides: 9. The variable domain in full, completed from reference TRBV7-9 and TRBJ2-5, reads DTGVSQNPRHKITKRGQNVTFRCDPISEHNRLYWYRQTLGQGPEFLTYFQNEAQLEKSRLLSDRFSAERPKGSFSTLEIQRTEQGDSAMYLCASRGVGTDETQYFGPGTRLLVL.

This clonotype appeared once. The chain uses TRBV6-2 or TRBV6-3 and TRBJ2-7, with D possibly matching TRBD1 (5 bases). The CDR3 is made up of 11 amino acids. Germline V gene lookup returns CDR1 MNHEY and CDR2 SVGEGT. Trimming took off 6 bases at V and 6 bases at J, with 9 bases between the two ends. CDR3 DNA sequence: TGTGCCAGCAGCGCAGGGTTCGAGCAGTACTTC. Translating gives CASSAGFEQYF.

This clonotype showed up many times. The junction and the germline gene differ at one end; a read error may be behind it. The chain employs TRBV7-9 and TRBJ2-5, with D unclear. Germline loops: CDR1 SEHNR, CDR2 FQNEAQ (reference sequence). The CDR3 is made up of 11 amino acids. CDR3 coding DNA: TGTGCCAGCAGCAACCCCACCCCTCTTATCTTC. Translating it yields CASSNPTPLIF. The entire variable domain, with the rest obtained from reference TRBV7-9 and TRBJ2-5, is as follows: DTGVSQNPRHKITKRGQNVTFRCDPISEHNRLYWYRQTLGQGPEFLTYFQNEAQLEKSRLLSDRFSAERPKGSFSTLEIQRTEQGDSAMYLCASSNPTPLIFGPGTRLLVL.

Concerning this clonotype: A single base separates this from a much larger clone, so it may be a read error. This rearrangement joins TRBV29-1 to TRBJ2-2; 10 positions agree with TRBD1. Germline-derived CDR1 and CDR2 are SQVTM and ANQGSEA. V shed 4 bases, J shed 6 bases, and the junction held 8 bases outside the gene matches. This CDR3 is 15 amino acids long. The CDR3 spells CSVGLGQGLPGELFF. Written as DNA, the CDR3 is TGCAGCGTTGGTCTGGGACAGGGGTTACCCGGGGAGCTGTTTTTT.

The CDR3 DNA is TGTGCCAGCAGTGAAGGAATTGGGTCCTACGAGCAGTACTTC. It codes for CASSEGIGSYEQYF. V and J are TRBV7-3 and TRBJ2-7, with D hard to call. Germline CDR1 SGHTA, CDR2 FQGTGA. The ends were cut back, 6 bases at V and 1 base at J, with 13 bases in the middle. The CDR3 has 14 residues.

Concerning this clonotype: In this CDR3 the conserved last residue, phenylalanine or tryptophan, is missing, so a read error is likely. The DNA is omitted, as the CDR3 cannot be located on it reliably, and the CDR3 follows TCRdb's listing. The rearrangement uses TRBV20-1 and TRBJ2-5; TRBD2 was called by the table and not checked on the DNA. Germline CDR1 reads DFQATT; CDR2 reads SNEGSKA (reference sequence). The CDR3 is made up of 9 amino acids, end residues included. CDR3 amino acids: CSARAGLAG.

The chain couples TRBV24-1 to TRBJ1-1; D unresolved. The CDR3 totals 10 residues. Trimming shortened V by 1 base and J by 7 bases, and 0 bases separated the two germline ends. Germline V gene data show CDR1 as KGHDR and CDR2 as SFDVKD. CDR3: CATSDFEAFF. For the CDR3, the DNA is TGTGCCACCAGTGATTTTGAAGCTTTCTTT.

About this clonotype itself: No conserved phenylalanine or tryptophan ends this CDR3, so it is likely a read error. Because the CDR3's place on the DNA is in doubt, the DNA is left out and the CDR3 is given as listed by TCRdb. The genes are TRBV7-2 and TRBJ1-3; the D call in the table, TRBD1, was not verified against the DNA. The CDR3 extends over 12 residues, inclusive of both ends. Germline V gives CDR1 SGHTA, CDR2 FQGNSA. The CDR3 reads CASSSFGTPMNY.

The rearrangement joins TRBV7-2 to TRBJ2-7, with 9 bases aligning to TRBD1. The CDR3 extends over 16 amino acids. The J segment lost 4 bases and the V segment lost 2 bases, leaving 9 bases of the junction unmatched. Germline-derived CDR1 and CDR2 are SGHTA and FQGNSA. The CDR3 sequence is CASSLYRGHPKYEQYF. DNA of the CDR3: TGTGCCAGCAGCTTATACAGGGGGCACCCTAAATACGAGCAGTACTTC.

Notes on this clonotype: With a much larger clone just one base away, this may be a read error. The chain links TRBV4-1 to TRBJ1-6; tentative D call: TRBD1 (5 bases). Per germline, CDR1 MGHRA and CDR2 YSYEKL. The CDR3 is made up of 16 amino acids. The CDR3 loop reads CAGSQDLRGPNSPLHF. The CDR3 DNA reads as TGCGCCGGCAGCCAAGATCTTAGGGGTCCAAATTCACCCCTCCACTTT.

This clonotype was seen many times. The chain carries TRBV11-3 and TRBJ2-5; 8 bases match TRBD1. The CDR3 is 13 residues long. V lost 4 bases and J lost 4; bases outside the gene matches: 2. Per the germline V gene, CDR1 is SGHNT and CDR2 is YENEEA. CDR3 nucleotides: TGTGCCAGCAGCTCAGACAGGGGAGAGACCCAGTACTTC. Amino acids: CASSSDRGETQYF.

The V call is TRBV10-2, the J call TRBJ1-2; TRBD1 matches at 7 bases. The V gene's germline CDR1 is WSHSY and CDR2 SAAADI. The CDR3 consists of 14 residues. V lost 6 bases, J lost 8 bases, and 12 bases stayed unmatched. The CDR3 protein is CASRSDRAGEGYTF. The DNA for the CDR3 is TGCGCCAGCAGGTCAGACAGGGCCGGCGAGGGCTACACCTTC.

The rearrangement links TRBV28 to TRBJ2-2, with D unresolved. V was trimmed by 6 bases and J by 6 bases, leaving 14 bases between them. CDR3 size: 14 residues. CDR1 is MDHEN and CDR2 is SYDVKM in the germline V gene. CDR3 sequence reads: CASSRGRASGELFF. The DNA for the CDR3 is TGTGCCAGCAGCCGTGGACGGGCTTCCGGGGAGCTGTTTTTT.

The chain combines TRBV7-2 with TRBJ2-7, with 15 bases aligning to TRBD2. Germline assignment: CDR1 SGHTA and CDR2 FQGNSA. The CDR3 is 17 amino acids. The ends lost 1 base at V and 0 bases at J; junction bases unmatched: 1. CDR3 sequence (DNA): TGTGCCAGCAGCTTAGGGACTAGCGGGGGGGGCTCCTACGAGCAGTACTTC. Translating it yields CASSLGTSGGGSYEQYF.

This chain links TRBV4-1 with TRBJ1-1; a weak D match, TRBD1 (6 bases). CDR1 and CDR2 from the germline V gene are MGHRA and YSYEKL. The CDR3 length is 15 residues. The ends were cut back, 0 bases at V and 1 base at J, with 9 bases in the middle. The CDR3 DNA is TGCGCCAGCAGCCAAGATAACAGGGCGAACACTGAAGCTTTCTTT. Its protein is CASSQDNRANTEAFF.

About this clonotype itself: Possible read error: a much larger clone is one base away. The chain is built from TRBV11-2 and TRBJ2-2; possibly TRBD2 for D (5 bases). The CDR3 extends over 13 amino acids. Germline assignment: CDR1 SGHAT and CDR2 FQNNGV. The CDR3 bases are TGTGCCAGCAGTGACTCGGAGATCGGGGAGCCGTTTTTT. Translated, it gives CASSDSEIGEPFF.

This clonotype was seen just once. A much larger clonotype is one base distant, so this may be a read error. The V gene is TRBV10-3, the J gene TRBJ2-7, with D possibly TRBD1 on 6 matching bases. Trimming shortened V by 5 bases and J by 6 bases, and 23 bases separated the two germline ends. This CDR3 contains 16 residues. The V gene's germline CDR1 is ENHRY and CDR2 SYGVKD. The CDR3 reads CAISLSRTAYGSEQYF. CDR3 nucleotides: TGTGCCATCAGTTTAAGTCGGACAGCGTACGGTAGCGAGCAGTACTTC.

The table lists this clonotype with a count of one. This chain joins TRBV2 and TRBJ2-7, with a tentative D call TRBD1 (5 bases). Germline V gene data show CDR1 as SNHLY and CDR2 as FYNNEI. CDR3 length: 14 residues. V dropped 0 bases and J dropped 2 bases, with 8 bases sitting between them. This CDR3 reads CASSEAGRTYEQYF. CDR3 nucleotide sequence: TGTGCCAGCAGTGAAGCGGGGCGGACCTACGAGCAGTACTTC.

The chain uses TRBV7-2 and TRBJ2-1; possible D gene TRBD1, 6 bases. CDR1 is SGHTA and CDR2 is FQGNSA in the germline V gene. This CDR3 comprises 15 residues. Trimming left V 5 bases short and J 3 bases short, with 14 bases between. CDR3 protein: CASSPRVGGYNEQFF. The CDR3 nucleotides read TGTGCCAGCAGCCCGAGGGTAGGGGGCTACAATGAGCAGTTCTTC.

The chain links TRBV6-4 to TRBJ2-5; D tentatively reads TRBD1 or TRBD2 (6 bases each). Germline-derived CDR1 and CDR2 are MRHNA and SNTAGT. The CDR3 is made up of 14 amino acids. V was pared by 10 bases and J by 1 base, with 16 bases between. The CDR3 region has the DNA TGTGCCACCAGGCTCCCGGGGGCCCAAGAGACCCAGTACTTC. Its translation is CATRLPGAQETQYF.

This clonotype was observed many times. Being one base from a much bigger clone, this may be a read error. This sequence joins TRBV11-1 and TRBJ2-7; TRBD1 matches at 9 bases. V was clipped by 3 bases and J by 3 bases; unmatched bases: 3. Germline V gene sequence: CDR1 SGHAT, CDR2 FQDESV (reference sequence). The CDR3 is made up of 14 amino acids. CDR3 in DNA: TGTGCCAGCAGCTTGGGGACAGGGAACTACGAGCAGTACTTC. Amino acid sequence: CASSLGTGNYEQYF.

The chain carries TRBV24-1 and TRBJ2-7; D is uncertain. The V end lost 5 bases, the J end lost 4 bases, and 14 bases lay between the germline ends. Germline V gene data show CDR1 as KGHDR and CDR2 as SFDVKD. The CDR3 has 14 amino acids. Here the CDR3 DNA reads TGTGCCACCAGTGCCCCGGTAGGCGCGTACGAGCAGTACTTC. Protein: CATSAPVGAYEQYF.

This sequence joins TRBV24-1 and TRBJ2-2, with 12 bases aligning to TRBD2. The V segment lost 2 bases and the J segment 7 bases; nucleotides outside the gene matches: 1. The CDR3 extends over 15 amino acids. The germline gives CDR1 KGHDR, CDR2 SFDVKD. CDR3 residues: CATSDWTSGIGELFF. CDR3 DNA: TGTGCCACCAGTGATTGGACTAGCGGGATCGGGGAGCTGTTTTTT.

The chain uses TRBV30 and TRBJ1-5; tentatively, D is TRBD1 (5 bases). The CDR3 runs to 15 residues. Germline V gene data show CDR1 as GTSNPN and CDR2 as SVGIG (reference sequence). V was clipped by 6 bases and J by 0 bases, with 15 bases between them. The CDR3 bases are TGTGCCTGTCGGGACCATGGGTATAGCAATCAGCCCCAGCATTTT. It translates to CACRDHGYSNQPQHF.

This clonotype was seen a single time. The rearrangement uses TRBV20-1 and TRBJ2-7; D perhaps matches TRBD1 (6 bases). This CDR3 contains 17 residues. V was clipped by 6 bases and J by 4 bases, with 28 bases between them. Germline-derived CDR1 and CDR2 are DFQATT and SNEGSKA (reference sequence). CDR3 nucleotides: TGCAGTGCGACCTCGTCCAGGGGAATTGAGGGCCTATACGAGCAGTACTTC. Protein sequence: CSATSSRGIEGLYEQYF.